Each of the 9 T cell receptor beta chains below was sequenced from the same sample in a study of blood T cell repertoires in COVID-19 (dated by TCRdb to the early 2020s). The library was obtained by the immunoSEQ multiplex PCR assay. Not all clones reach the TCRdb copy of this immuneACCESS table, which keeps in-frame sequences only. Checked studies attribute under half of the gap to unresolved V genes and leave the rest unexplained. The sample data list around 220,000 clones, and roughly 82% of these were observed just once. Under 5.5% of the sample lies in the top ten. The sample taken for sequencing was peripheral blood. These receptors all stem from an elderly woman with active or convalescent COVID-19.

The chain links TRBV28 to TRBJ1-1; D not certain. Germline values: CDR1 MDHEN, CDR2 SYDVKM. Trimming cost V 4 bases and J 0 bases, with 9 bases left between them. The CDR3 sequence is 14 residues long. The CDR3: CASSSPGLNTEAFF. The CDR3 DNA is TGTGCCAGCAGTTCACCCGGGTTGAACACTGAAGCTTTCTTT. Variable domain in full (rest from reference TRBV28 and TRBJ1-1): DVKVTQSSRYLVKRTGEKVFLECVQDMDHENMFWYRQDPGLGLRLIYFSYDVKMKEKGDIPEGYSVSREKKERFSLILESASTNQTSMYLCASSSPGLNTEAFFGQGTRLTVV.

V usage is TRBV15 and J usage is TRBJ1-1; 12 bases map to TRBD1. From germline, CDR1 is LNHNV and CDR2 YYDKDF (reference sequence). Trimming removed 0 bases from V and 10 bases from J; junction bases left unmatched: 6. The CDR3 runs 15 residues. The CDR3 nucleotides are TGTGCCACCAGCAGAGATGGGACAGGGGGCACGGGAGCTTTCTTT. Translating gives CATSRDGTGGTGAFF.

This chain uses TRBV19 with TRBJ1-1; 7 bases are a match to TRBD1. The CDR3 has 13 residues. With 5 bases clipped from V and 3 bases from J, the junction kept 3 bases outside the gene matches. Germline V gives CDR1 LNHDA, CDR2 SQIVND (reference sequence). CDR3 sequence: CASSLTGYTEAFF. The CDR3 nucleotides are TGTGCCAGTAGTCTGACAGGGTACACTGAAGCTTTCTTT.

This chain links TRBV19 with TRBJ2-7; 9 nucleotides align to TRBD1. Trimming at V came to 8 bases and at J to 2 bases, leaving 4 bases not matched to a gene. The CDR3 has 13 amino acids. The germline gives CDR1 LNHDA, CDR2 SQIVND (reference sequence). The CDR3 loop is CASSRDRAYEQYF. The CDR3 DNA is TGTGCCAGTTCCCGGGACAGGGCCTACGAGCAGTACTTC.

The V call is TRBV7-8, the J call TRBJ2-7; D may be TRBD1 (5 bases). Germline CDR1 SGHVS, CDR2 FQNEAQ. The CDR3 is 15 residues long. The germline V and J ends were trimmed by 1 base and 2 bases, with 12 bases remaining between them. This CDR3 is CASSLGGYPTYEQYF. The CDR3 DNA is TGTGCCAGCAGCTTAGGGGGCTACCCAACCTACGAGCAGTACTTC. Together with reference TRBV7-8 and TRBJ2-7, the CDR3 gives the full variable domain: GAGVSQSPRYKVAKRGQDVALRCDPISGHVSLFWYQQALGQGPEFLTYFQNEAQLDKSGLPSDRFFAERPEGSVSTLKIQRTQQEDSAVYLCASSLGGYPTYEQYFGPGTRLTVT.

This chain links TRBV10-3 with TRBJ2-5, with 7 bases lining up with TRBD1. Judging by the DNA end, TRBJ2-7 fits better; the J call may be wrong. Germline CDR1 ENHRY, CDR2 SYGVKD. The CDR3 is 16 amino acids. The CDR3 DNA reads as TGTGCCATCAGCGACGACGGGACAGCGAGCTCCTACGAGCAGTACTTC. It specifies CAISDDGTASSYEQYF.

The chain employs TRBV12-3 or TRBV12-4 and TRBJ2-2; TRBD2 is a possible D gene (5 bases). The CDR3 extends over 11 amino acids. The germline V and J ends were trimmed by 6 bases and 7 bases, with 6 bases remaining between them. Here the CDR3 reads CASSRGGELFF. CDR3 coding DNA: TGTGCCAGCAGCCGGGGCGGGGAGCTGTTTTTT.

The rearrangement joins TRBV4-2 to TRBJ2-6; a weak D match, TRBD2 (6 bases). Germline V CDR1 and CDR2: LGHNA, YNFKEQ. CDR3 length equals 20 residues. Trimming pared 1 base from V and 4 bases from J, leaving 23 bases between. CDR3 protein: CASSQARGLSHSRGANVLTF. The CDR3 bases are TGTGCCAGCAGCCAAGCGAGGGGACTTTCGCACTCACGGGGGGCCAACGTCCTGACTTTC.

The chain is built from TRBV29-1 and TRBJ2-5, with D uncertain. This CDR3 comprises 11 residues. The germline V gene encodes CDR1 SQVTM and CDR2 ANQGSEA. V was trimmed by 7 bases and J by 4 bases, leaving 10 bases between them. The CDR3 here is CSARLLETQYF. The CDR3 coding sequence is TGCAGCGCACGACTGCTAGAGACCCAGTACTTC.